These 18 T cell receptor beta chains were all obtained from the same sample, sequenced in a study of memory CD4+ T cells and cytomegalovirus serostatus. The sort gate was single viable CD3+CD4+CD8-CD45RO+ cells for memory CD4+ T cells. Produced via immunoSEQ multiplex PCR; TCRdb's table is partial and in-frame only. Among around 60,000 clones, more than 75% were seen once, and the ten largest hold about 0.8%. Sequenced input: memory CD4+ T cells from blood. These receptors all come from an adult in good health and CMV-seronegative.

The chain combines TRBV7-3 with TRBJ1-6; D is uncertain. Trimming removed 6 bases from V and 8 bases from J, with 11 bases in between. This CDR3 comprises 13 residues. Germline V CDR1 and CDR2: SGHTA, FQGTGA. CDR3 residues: CASSRTRDSPLHF. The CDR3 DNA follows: TGTGCCAGCAGTCGTACACGGGATTCACCCCTCCACTTT.

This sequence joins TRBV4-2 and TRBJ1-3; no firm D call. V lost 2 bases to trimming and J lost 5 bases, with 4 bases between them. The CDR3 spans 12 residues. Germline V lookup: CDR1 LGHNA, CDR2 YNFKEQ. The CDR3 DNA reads TGTGCCAGCAGCCAAAATAGAAACACCATATATTTT. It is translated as CASSQNRNTIYF.

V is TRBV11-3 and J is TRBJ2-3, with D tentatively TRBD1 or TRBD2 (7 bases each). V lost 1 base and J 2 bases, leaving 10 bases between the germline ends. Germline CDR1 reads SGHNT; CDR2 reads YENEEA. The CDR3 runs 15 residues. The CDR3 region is CASSLAGGATDTQYF. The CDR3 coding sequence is TGTGCCAGCAGCTTAGCAGGGGGGGCCACAGATACGCAGTATTTT.

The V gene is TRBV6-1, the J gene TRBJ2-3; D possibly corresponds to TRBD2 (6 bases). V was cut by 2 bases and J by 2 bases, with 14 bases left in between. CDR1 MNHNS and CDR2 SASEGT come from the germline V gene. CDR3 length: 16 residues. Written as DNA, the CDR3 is TGTGCCAGCAGTGAAAGCGGGCCACCGAACACAGATACGCAGTATTTT. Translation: CASSESGPPNTDTQYF.

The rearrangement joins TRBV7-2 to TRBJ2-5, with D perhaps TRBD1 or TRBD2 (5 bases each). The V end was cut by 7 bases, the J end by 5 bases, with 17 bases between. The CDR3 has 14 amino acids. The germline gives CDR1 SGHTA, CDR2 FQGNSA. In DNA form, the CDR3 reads TGTGCCAGCATCCCTGGACCGGGGCGGGAGACCCAGTACTTC. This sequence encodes CASIPGPGRETQYF.

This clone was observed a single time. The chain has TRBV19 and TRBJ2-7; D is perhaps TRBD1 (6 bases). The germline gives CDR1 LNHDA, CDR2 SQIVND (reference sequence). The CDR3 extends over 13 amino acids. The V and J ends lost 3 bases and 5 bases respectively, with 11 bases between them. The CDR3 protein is CASSIRGYNEQYF. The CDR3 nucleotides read TGTGCCAGTAGTATCAGGGGATATAACGAGCAGTACTTC.

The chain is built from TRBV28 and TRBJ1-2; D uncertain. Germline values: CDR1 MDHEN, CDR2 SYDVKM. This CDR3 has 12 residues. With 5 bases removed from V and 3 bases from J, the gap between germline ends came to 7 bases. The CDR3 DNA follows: TGTGCCAGCAGTCCCTACTACTATGGCTACACCTTC. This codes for CASSPYYYGYTF.

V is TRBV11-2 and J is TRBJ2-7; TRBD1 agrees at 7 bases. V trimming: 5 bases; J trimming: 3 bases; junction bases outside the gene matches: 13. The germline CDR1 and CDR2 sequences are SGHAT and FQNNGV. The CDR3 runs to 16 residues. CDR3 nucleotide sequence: TGTGCCAGCAGCCCTATTAGCCGGGACAGAAACTACGAGCAGTACTTC. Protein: CASSPISRDRNYEQYF.

The CDR3: CASSLMIGLGYTF. DNA of the CDR3: TGTGCCAGCAGCTTAATGATAGGGTTGGGCTACACCTTC. The chain links TRBV7-3 to TRBJ1-2; D uncertain. V lost 1 base, J lost 8 bases, and 11 bases lay in between. Germline loops: CDR1 SGHTA, CDR2 FQGTGA. The CDR3 sequence is 13 residues long. Complete variable domain (other parts from reference TRBV7-3 and TRBJ1-2): GAGVSQTPSNKVTEKGKYVELRCDPISGHTALYWYRQSLGQGPEFLIYFQGTGAADDSGLPNDRFFAVRPEGSVSTLKIQRTERGDSAVYLCASSLMIGLGYTFGSGTRLTVV.

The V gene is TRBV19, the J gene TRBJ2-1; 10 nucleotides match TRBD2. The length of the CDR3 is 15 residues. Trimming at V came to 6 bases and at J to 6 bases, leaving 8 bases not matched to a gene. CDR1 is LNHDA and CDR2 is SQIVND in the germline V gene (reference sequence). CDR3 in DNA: TGTGCCAGTAGCATCCCACTAGCGGGGAGCAATGAGCAGTTCTTC. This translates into CASSIPLAGSNEQFF.

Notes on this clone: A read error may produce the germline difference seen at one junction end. CDR3 amino acids: CASSERTGLVGF. CDR3 bases: TGTGCCAGCAGTGAACGGACAGGGTTAGTCGGCTTC. The chain joins TRBV6-1 to TRBJ1-2; 8 positions match TRBD1. CDR1 MNHNS and CDR2 SASEGT come from the germline V gene. This CDR3 spans 12 amino acids.

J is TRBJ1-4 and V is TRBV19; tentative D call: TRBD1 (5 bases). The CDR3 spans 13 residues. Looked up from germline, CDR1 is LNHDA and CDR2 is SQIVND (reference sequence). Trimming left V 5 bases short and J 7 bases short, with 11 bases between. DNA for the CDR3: TGTGCCAGTAGTCGTCTAAGGGGTGAAAAACTGTTTTTT. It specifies CASSRLRGEKLFF.

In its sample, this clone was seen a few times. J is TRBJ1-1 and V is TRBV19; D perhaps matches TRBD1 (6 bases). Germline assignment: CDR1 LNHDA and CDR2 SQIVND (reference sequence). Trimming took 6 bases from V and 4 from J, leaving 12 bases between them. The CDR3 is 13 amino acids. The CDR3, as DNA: TGTGCCAGTAGCTACAGGGAGGGCACTGAAGCTTTCTTT. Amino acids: CASSYREGTEAFF.

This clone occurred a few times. CDR3: CASSLAGRGSNQPQHF. The CDR3 bases are TGTGCCAGCAGCTTGGCGGGCAGGGGAAGCAATCAGCCCCAGCATTTT. The chain recombines TRBV5-8 with TRBJ1-5; D perhaps matches TRBD1 (6 bases). CDR1 is SGHTS and CDR2 is YDEGEE in the germline V gene. This CDR3 has 16 amino acids. Trimming removed 0 bases at V and 1 base at J, with 11 bases between.

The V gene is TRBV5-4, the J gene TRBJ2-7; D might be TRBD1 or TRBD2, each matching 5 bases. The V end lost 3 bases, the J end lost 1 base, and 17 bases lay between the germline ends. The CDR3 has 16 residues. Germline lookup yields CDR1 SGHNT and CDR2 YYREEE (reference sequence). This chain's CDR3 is CASSSQVAGPSYEQYF. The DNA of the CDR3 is TGTGCCAGCAGCTCACAGGTGGCGGGCCCATCCTACGAGCAGTACTTC.

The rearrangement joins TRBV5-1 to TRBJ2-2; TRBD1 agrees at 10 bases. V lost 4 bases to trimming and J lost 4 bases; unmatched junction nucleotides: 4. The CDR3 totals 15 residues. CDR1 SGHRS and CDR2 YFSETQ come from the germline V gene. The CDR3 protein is CASSRDRGGTGELFF. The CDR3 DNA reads TGCGCCAGCAGCCGGGACAGGGGAGGCACCGGGGAGCTGTTTTTT.

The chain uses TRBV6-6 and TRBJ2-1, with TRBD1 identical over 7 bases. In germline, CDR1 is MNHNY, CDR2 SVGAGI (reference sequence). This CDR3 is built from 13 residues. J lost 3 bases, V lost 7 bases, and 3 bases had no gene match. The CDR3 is CASMGQYYNEQFF. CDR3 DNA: TGTGCCAGCATGGGACAGTACTACAATGAGCAGTTCTTC.

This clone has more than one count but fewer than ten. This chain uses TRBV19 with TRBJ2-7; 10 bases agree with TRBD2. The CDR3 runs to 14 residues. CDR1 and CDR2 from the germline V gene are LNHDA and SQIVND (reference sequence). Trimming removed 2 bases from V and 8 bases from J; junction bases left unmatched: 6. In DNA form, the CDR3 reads TGTGCCAGTAGTATACTAGCGGGGGATAGGAAGCAGTACTTC. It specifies CASSILAGDRKQYF.